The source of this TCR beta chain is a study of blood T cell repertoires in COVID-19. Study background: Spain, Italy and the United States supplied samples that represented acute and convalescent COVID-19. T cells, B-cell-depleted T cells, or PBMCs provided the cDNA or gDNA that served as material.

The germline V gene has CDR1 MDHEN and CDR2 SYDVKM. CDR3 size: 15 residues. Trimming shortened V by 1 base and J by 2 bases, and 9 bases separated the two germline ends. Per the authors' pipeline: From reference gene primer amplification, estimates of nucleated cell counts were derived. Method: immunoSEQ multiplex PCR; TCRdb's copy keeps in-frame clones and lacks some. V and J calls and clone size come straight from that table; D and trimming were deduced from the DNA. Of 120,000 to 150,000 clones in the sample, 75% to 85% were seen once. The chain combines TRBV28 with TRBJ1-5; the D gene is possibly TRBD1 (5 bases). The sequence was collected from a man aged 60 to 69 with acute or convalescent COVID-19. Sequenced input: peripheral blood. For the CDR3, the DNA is TGTGCCAGCAGTTTATTTAGGGGTGGCAATCAGCCCCAGCATTTT. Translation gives CASSLFRGGNQPQHF.